These 6 T cell receptor beta chains came from one sample sequenced in a study of cytomegalovirus exposure and HLA in healthy donors. PCR used 60 Vbeta primers and 13 Jbeta primers. The protocol was immunoSEQ multiplex PCR, while the TCRdb copy is restricted to in-frame clones and leaves out a portion. Of some 180,000 clones in the sample, just over 75% were seen once. Material: PBMCs. The receptors stem from a young man in good health and CMV-seronegative.

The chain has TRBV7-2 and TRBJ1-1; the match to TRBD1 covers 12 bases. Unmatched junction bases numbered 11, after V lost 7 bases and J lost 5 bases. Germline lookup yields CDR1 SGHTA and CDR2 FQGNSA. The CDR3 spans 16 residues. The CDR3 sequence: CASISSRDRGQTEAFF. In DNA form, the CDR3 reads TGTGCCAGCATTTCGAGTAGGGACAGGGGGCAAACTGAAGCTTTCTTT. The variable domain in full, with the rest retrieved from reference TRBV7-2 and TRBJ1-1, is GAGVSQSPSNKVTEKGKDVELRCDPISGHTALYWYRQSLGQGLEFLIYFQGNSAPDKSGLPSDRFSAERTGGSVSTLTIQRTQQEDSAVYLCASISSRDRGQTEAFFGQGTRLTVV.

The chain is built from TRBV6-6 and TRBJ2-5; TRBD2 might be the D (5 bases). CDR3 length equals 12 residues. The germline V gene encodes CDR1 MNHNY and CDR2 SVGAGI (reference sequence). The V gene lost 6 bases and the J gene lost 1 base, with 6 bases spanning the gap. CDR3 amino acids: CASRGSQETQYF. The DNA of the CDR3 is TGTGCCAGCAGGGGGAGCCAAGAGACCCAGTACTTC.

The J gene is TRBJ2-7, the V gene TRBV13, with D perhaps TRBD1 (6 bases). The CDR3 extends over 14 amino acids. V gave up 5 bases and J gave up 3 bases, with 14 bases separating them. Per the germline V gene, CDR1 is PRHDT and CDR2 is FYEKMQ (reference sequence). The chain's CDR3 is CASSAKGQFYEQYF. Written as DNA, the CDR3 is TGTGCCAGCAGCGCTAAAGGACAGTTCTACGAGCAGTACTTC.

V and J are TRBV6-6 and TRBJ2-3; D perhaps matches TRBD2 (6 bases). CDR1 is MNHNY and CDR2 is SVGAGI in the germline V gene (reference sequence). The CDR3 is 16 amino acids. V lost 0 bases and J lost 4, with 14 bases in between. The DNA for the CDR3 is TGTGCCAGCAGTTACTCACCGGGAGTAGGGGCAGATACGCAGTATTTT. The encoded protein is CASSYSPGVGADTQYF.

This clone was counted a few times. The V gene is TRBV30, the J gene TRBJ1-2; perhaps TRBD1 as D (5 bases). The V and J ends lost 0 bases and 6 bases respectively, with 11 bases between them. The CDR3 runs to 13 residues. Germline values: CDR1 GTSNPN, CDR2 SVGIG (reference sequence). CDR3 protein: CAWSVQVVDGYTF. The CDR3 DNA follows: TGTGCCTGGAGTGTACAGGTTGTTGATGGCTACACCTTC.

The chain uses TRBV19 and TRBJ1-2; D remains ambiguous. This CDR3 has 13 amino acids. V dropped 7 bases and J dropped 4 bases, with 13 bases sitting between them. Germline V gene data show CDR1 as LNHDA and CDR2 as SQIVND (reference sequence). The CDR3, as DNA: TGTGCCAGTAAGGAGGCCCCCCTCTATGGCTACACCTTC. Its translation is CASKEAPLYGYTF.